These T cell receptor beta chains were read from a single sample in a study of T cell repertoires in cytomegalovirus infection. TCRdb re-called the reads with MiXCR, one entry per CDR3 protein. The data show fewer than 700,000 distinct CDR3 sequences, with approximately 25% seen just once and less than 10% held by the top ten. Sequencing used CD8+ T cells from PBMCs. The receptors stem from a human donor in good health (CMV status not recorded). Some clones in this sample may be carry-over from other donors' samples. Both conserved end residues are part of each CDR3. D genes are given only for firm matches. Some rows have no size entry. The others give once, few or many, or a class for an expanded clone.

>-|TRBV14|TRBJ2-5|-
TGTGCCATCTACAGGGCCCTCCGGGAGACCCAGTACTTC
CAIYRALRETQYF
>many|TRBV7-2|TRBJ2-5|TRBD1
TGTGCCAGCAGCTCTCCACGACAGGGGGCCGAGACCCAGTACTTC
CASSSPRQGAETQYF
>many|TRBV7-2|TRBJ2-1|-
TGTGCCAGCAGCTCCGCCGGGGGCGCGCCTTATGAGCAGTTCTTC
CASSSAGGAPYEQFF
>few|TRBV24-1|TRBJ2-5|TRBD2
TGTGCCACCAGTGGGACTAGCGGGGATGGGCACGAGACCCAGTACTTC
CATSGTSGDGHETQYF
>few|TRBV28|TRBJ2-3|-
TGTGCCAGCAGTTTAAGGCAGGGGAGGGGGGATACGCAGTATTTT
CASSLRQGRGDTQYF
>few|TRBV14|TRBJ1-1|-
TGTGCCAGCAGCCAGCTGGGGTGGACTGAAGCTTTCTTT
CASSQLGWTEAFF
>-|TRBV12-3/TRBV12-4|TRBJ2-3|-
TGTGCCAGCAGACGCGAGGGAATCACAGATACGCAGTATTTT
CASRREGITDTQYF
>many|TRBV6-6|TRBJ2-5|-
TGTGCCAGCAGCTACCCCTCGGGCCGCAAAGAGACCCAGTACTTC
CASSYPSGRKETQYF
>-|TRBV28|TRBJ2-5|-
TGTGCCAGCAGTTTATTTGACTCTCAATTTTACGGGACCCAGTACTTC
CASSLFDSQFYGTQYF
>few|TRBV13|TRBJ2-4|-
TGTGCCAGCAGCTTAGAAACTCGGAGAAACATTCAGTACTTC
CASSLETRRNIQYF
>-|TRBV6-1|TRBJ2-2|-
TGTGCCAGCCAAGGGGAAAACACCGGGGAGCTGTTTTTT
CASQGENTGELFF
>-|TRBV29-1|TRBJ2-1|TRBD1
TGCAGCGTTGAAGATCTGGTAGGGGGCGCTTCCTACAATGAGCAGTTCTTC
CSVEDLVGGASYNEQFF
>many|TRBV7-6|TRBJ1-1|TRBD1
TGTGCCAGCAGCCCGGGACAGATGAACACTGAAGCTTTCTTT
CASSPGQMNTEAFF
>few|TRBV6-2/TRBV6-3|TRBJ1-5|-
TGTGCCAGTGAAGAAAATAGCAATCAGCCCCAGCATTTT
CASEENSNQPQHF
>many|TRBV7-2|TRBJ2-1|TRBD1
TGTGCCAGCAGCTTCGGACAGGATCCGTTCTTC
CASSFGQDPFF
>-|TRBV11-2|TRBJ2-1|-
TGTGCCAGCAGCTTAGGTATCTCCTACAATGAGCAGTTCTTC
CASSLGISYNEQFF
>-|TRBV7-9|TRBJ2-2|-
TGTGCCAGCAGCTTCAAGTCGACCGGGGAGCTGTTTTTT
CASSFKSTGELFF
>-|TRBV6-5|TRBJ1-2|-
TGTGCCAGCAGTTACAGGGACTACCTCAACTATGGCTACACCTTC
CASSYRDYLNYGYTF
>-|TRBV20-1|TRBJ1-5|-
TGCAGTGCTAGTGGACCGAAGACCGACAGGCTCGCCTTCCTCTATCAGCCCCAGCATTTT
CSASGPKTDRLAFLYQPQHF
>many|TRBV12-3/TRBV12-4|TRBJ2-5|-
TGTGCCAGCAGTTTAGGCGCATCCAGCCAAGAGACCCAGTACTTC
CASSLGASSQETQYF
>few|TRBV24-1|TRBJ2-2|TRBD1
TGTGCCACCAGTGACCGAGGACAGGGGGCCTTGAACACCGGGGAGCTGTTTTTT
CATSDRGQGALNTGELFF
>-|TRBV14|TRBJ2-5|-
TGTGCCAGCAGCCAAGAAGCAGAATGGACCCAGTACTTC
CASSQEAEWTQYF
>few|TRBV20-1|TRBJ2-3|-
TGCAGTGCTAGAGATAGGGAGGGGGGTTTGTTCACAGATACGCAGTATTTT
CSARDREGGLFTDTQYF
>many|TRBV7-9|TRBJ1-1|-
TGTGCCAGCAGCTCTCTCAGGGGTCCATACCCCCAAAACACTGAAGCTTTCTTT
CASSSLRGPYPQNTEAFF
>-|TRBV19|TRBJ2-2|TRBD2
TGTGCCAGTATTCCAGCGGGGGGGCCGAGGACCGGGGAGCTGTTTTTT
CASIPAGGPRTGELFF
>-|TRBV2|TRBJ2-7|TRBD1
TGTGCCAGCAGTGTTTGGGGACAGAGTTACGAGCAGTACTTC
CASSVWGQSYEQYF
>few|TRBV11-1|TRBJ2-1|-
TGTGCCAGCAGCTTACAGGGAGGGGGGAATGAGCAGTTCTTC
CASSLQGGGNEQFF
>few|TRBV3-1|TRBJ1-1|-
TGTGCCAGCAGCCAAGAAAATACGGTCGGAACAGCTTTCTTT
CASSQENTVGTAFF
>-|TRBV4-1|TRBJ1-2|-
TGCGCCAGCAGCCAAGAATCCGGATTCTATGGCTACACCTTC
CASSQESGFYGYTF
>few|TRBV10-1|TRBJ1-5|TRBD1
TGCGCCAGCAGTGAGTCAGGGGGCCAGCCCCAGCATTTT
CASSESGGQPQHF
>few|TRBV7-8|TRBJ1-2|TRBD1
TGTGCCAGCAGCAACCTACAGGGGGCAGACTATGGCTACACCTTC
CASSNLQGADYGYTF
>many|TRBV6-6|TRBJ2-7|-
TGTGCCAGCAGAATAAAGACCGTCCCCATCTACGAGCAGTACTTC
CASRIKTVPIYEQYF
>few|TRBV12-3/TRBV12-4|TRBJ2-3|-
TGTGCCAGCAGCCCGACACTGTTCACAGATACGCAGTATTTT
CASSPTLFTDTQYF
>-|TRBV28|TRBJ2-5|-
TGTGCCAGCAGTTTACTTAGGGAGACCCAGTACTTC
CASSLLRETQYF
>few|TRBV4-1|TRBJ1-1|-
TGCGCCAGCAGCCAAGACCCCAACGGGAACACTGAAGCTTTCTTT
CASSQDPNGNTEAFF
>-|TRBV19|TRBJ2-2|-
TGTGCCAGTAGCCAAATCCGGGACATTCACACCGGGGAGCTGTTTTTT
CASSQIRDIHTGELFF
>-|TRBV5-8|TRBJ2-3|TRBD1
TGTGCCAGCAGCGTACAGGGGGCGATCAGAGATACGCAGTATTTT
CASSVQGAIRDTQYF
>-|TRBV7-6|TRBJ2-1|-
TGTGCCAGCAGCTTGTTTGACGGGGCCTACAATGAGCAGTTCTTC
CASSLFDGAYNEQFF
>few|TRBV5-6|TRBJ2-7|TRBD1
TGTGCCAGCAGCGAACTGGGACAGAACGTATACGAGCAGTACTTC
CASSELGQNVYEQYF
>once|TRBV20-1|TRBJ2-4|TRBD2
TGCAGTGCTGACCTAGCGGGGGGGCATGACATTCAGTACTTC
CSADLAGGHDIQYF
>-|TRBV7-3|TRBJ2-3|-
TGTGCCAGCAGCCCGACGTCCGTTCGAGATACGCAGTATTTT
CASSPTSVRDTQYF
>many|TRBV7-2|TRBJ2-2|TRBD1
TGTGCCAGCAGCTTAGATCCCGGACAGGGGGCATCCGGGGAGCTGTTTTTT
CASSLDPGQGASGELFF
>few|TRBV29-1|TRBJ1-2|-
TGCAGCGTTGTTGTCAGGGAAGCTAACTATGGCTACACCTTC
CSVVVREANYGYTF
>many|TRBV7-6|TRBJ2-1|-
TGTGCCAGCAGCCCACGAAGTAGCTGGGGGACGAATGAGCAGTTCTTC
CASSPRSSWGTNEQFF
>-|TRBV12-3/TRBV12-4|TRBJ2-1|-
TGTGCCAGTCGGACAGCCCGCAATGAGCAGTTCTTC
CASRTARNEQFF
>-|TRBV11-2|TRBJ1-5|TRBD1
TGTGCCGGAGGGACAGGGGCGGAAAATAGCAATCAGCCCCAGCATTTT
CAGGTGAENSNQPQHF
>-|TRBV7-8|TRBJ2-5|-
TGTGCCAGCAGCTGGAGGTCGGGGGCCGGCCGGGCCCAGTACTTC
CASSWRSGAGRAQYF
>few|TRBV6-5|TRBJ1-2|TRBD1
TGTGCCAGCAGTGAGGACAGGCGGGGCTATGGCTACACCTTC
CASSEDRRGYGYTF
>-|TRBV20-1|TRBJ2-7|TRBD1
TGCAGTGCTAAAGGACAGGGGGCGAGGTACGAGCAGTACTTC
CSAKGQGARYEQYF
>many|TRBV6-1|TRBJ2-3|TRBD2
TGTGCCAGCAGTTGGACTAGCGGGGGGCGCGATACGCAGTATTTT
CASSWTSGGRDTQYF
>-|TRBV20-1|TRBJ2-6|-
TGCAGTGCTAGAGATAGGGCAGAAATGCGGGGGGCCAACGTCCTGACTTTC
CSARDRAEMRGANVLTF
>few|TRBV7-2|TRBJ2-1|TRBD2
TGTGCCAGCAGTTCCCTGGGTAGCGGGAATGAGCAGTTCTTC
CASSSLGSGNEQFF
>many|TRBV12-3/TRBV12-4|TRBJ1-2|-
TGTGCCAGCAGTTTAACCTCACAGTTCTATGGCTACACCTTC
CASSLTSQFYGYTF
>few|TRBV28|TRBJ1-5|-
TGTGCCAGCAGTTTACGTTTCGGAGGAGGTCCCTTACGGGGTCAGCCCCAGCATTTT
CASSLRFGGGPLRGQPQHF
>few|TRBV7-9|TRBJ2-1|-
TGTGCCAGCACCTCTCCTATTGATTCCTACAATGAGCAGTTCTTC
CASTSPIDSYNEQFF